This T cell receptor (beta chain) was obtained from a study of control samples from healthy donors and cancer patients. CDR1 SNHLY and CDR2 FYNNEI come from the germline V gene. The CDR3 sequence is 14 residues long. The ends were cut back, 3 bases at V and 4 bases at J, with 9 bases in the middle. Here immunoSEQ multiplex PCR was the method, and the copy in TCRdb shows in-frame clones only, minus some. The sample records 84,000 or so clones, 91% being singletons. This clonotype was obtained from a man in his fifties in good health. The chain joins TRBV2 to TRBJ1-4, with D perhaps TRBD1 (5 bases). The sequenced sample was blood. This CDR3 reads CASSDGGVNEKLFF. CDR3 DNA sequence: TGTGCCAGCAGTGACGGGGGGGTTAATGAAAAACTGTTTTTT.